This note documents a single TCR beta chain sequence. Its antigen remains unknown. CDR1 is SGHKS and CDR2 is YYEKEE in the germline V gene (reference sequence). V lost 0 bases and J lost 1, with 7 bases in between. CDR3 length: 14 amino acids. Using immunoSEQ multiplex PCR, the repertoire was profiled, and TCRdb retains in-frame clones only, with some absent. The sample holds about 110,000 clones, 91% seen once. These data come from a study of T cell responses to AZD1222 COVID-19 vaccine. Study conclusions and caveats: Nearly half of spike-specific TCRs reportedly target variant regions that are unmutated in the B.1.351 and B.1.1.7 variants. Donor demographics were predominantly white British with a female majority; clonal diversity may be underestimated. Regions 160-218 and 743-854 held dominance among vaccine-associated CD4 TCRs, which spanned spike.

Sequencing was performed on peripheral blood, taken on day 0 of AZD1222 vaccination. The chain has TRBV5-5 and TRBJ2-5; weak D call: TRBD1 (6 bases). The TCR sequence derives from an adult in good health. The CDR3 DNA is TGTGCCAGCAGCTTGGACAGGGTCCAAGAGACCCAGTACTTC. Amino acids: CASSLDRVQETQYF.